These 13 T cell receptor beta chains share one sample of origin, sequenced in a study of blood T cell repertoires in COVID-19. Data came from immunoSEQ multiplex PCR; TCRdb stores just in-frame clones and leaves some out. The repertoire holds 240,000 or so clones, with about nine tenths as singletons. The sequenced material came from PBMCs or T cells enriched from blood (not recorded which). All receptors derive from a man in his forties or fifties who had been exposed to COVID-19.

The rearrangement joins TRBV27 to TRBJ1-2, with 7 nucleotides matching TRBD1. V gave up 3 bases and J gave up 2 bases; unmatched junction bases: 3. CDR3 size: 14 residues. In germline, CDR1 is MNHEY, CDR2 SMNVEV (reference sequence). CDR3 sequence: CASSFQGENYGYTF. DNA of the CDR3: TGTGCCAGCAGTTTTCAGGGGGAAAACTATGGCTACACCTTC.

The genes are TRBV7-3 and TRBJ2-5, with D hard to call. V was shortened by 5 bases and J by 2 bases, with 15 bases between the two germline ends. This CDR3 has 15 residues. Germline CDR1 reads SGHTA; CDR2 reads FQGTGA. In DNA, the CDR3 is TGTGCCAGCAGCCCGAATCAGCGAGATCAAGAGACCCAGTACTTC. This sequence encodes CASSPNQRDQETQYF.

The chain has TRBV27 and TRBJ1-2, with 11 bases matching TRBD1. After removal of 3 bases from V and 6 bases from J, the junction contained 9 bases not matched to a gene. The CDR3 is made up of 16 amino acids. CDR1 and CDR2 (germline): MNHEY, SMNVEV (reference sequence). CDR3 nucleotides: TGTGCCAGCAGTTTGGGGCCGGGACAGGGGGTGAATGGCTACACCTTC. Translation gives CASSLGPGQGVNGYTF.

The chain recombines TRBV3-1 (or the pseudogene TRBV3-2) with TRBJ1-5; D gene ambiguous. Trimming removed 0 bases at V and 9 bases at J, with 9 bases between. Germline lookup yields CDR1 LGHDT and CDR2 YNNKEL (reference sequence). The CDR3 runs 13 residues. CDR3 DNA sequence: TGTGCCAGCAGCCAAGAGGTGGCGGGGCCCCAGCATTTT. Amino acid sequence: CASSQEVAGPQHF.

This clone was picked up a small number of times. V and J are TRBV6-5 and TRBJ1-2; D gene uncertain. Trimming left V 5 bases short and J 13 bases short, with 17 bases between. From germline, CDR1 is MNHEY and CDR2 SVGAGI. This CDR3 is 12 amino acids long. The CDR3 spells CASSPFSLFLTF. CDR3 DNA: TGTGCCAGCAGTCCATTTTCCCTATTTCTCACCTTC.

The V and J genes are TRBV7-9 and TRBJ1-2, with D maybe TRBD1 (6 bases). CDR3 size: 16 residues. The germline V gene has CDR1 SEHNR and CDR2 FQNEAQ (reference sequence). The V end lost 3 bases, the J end lost 1 base, and 15 bases lay between the germline ends. CDR3 residues: CASSFQGGTVNYGYTF. For the CDR3, the DNA is TGTGCCAGCAGCTTCCAAGGGGGAACGGTTAACTATGGCTACACCTTC.

The J gene is TRBJ2-2, the V gene TRBV7-6; 10 bases match TRBD1. Germline trimming cut 6 bases from V and 4 bases from J; bases unmatched to any gene: 5. This CDR3 has 15 amino acids. The V gene's germline CDR1 is SGHVS and CDR2 FNYEAQ. The CDR3 sequence is CASRGTGALTGELFF. DNA for the CDR3: TGTGCCAGCAGGGGGACAGGGGCCCTCACCGGGGAGCTGTTTTTT. The full variable domain, rest sourced from reference TRBV7-6 and TRBJ2-2, is GAGVSQSPRYKVTKRGQDVALRCDPISGHVSLYWYRQALGQGPEFLTYFNYEAQQDKSGLPNDRFSAERPEGSISTLTIQRTEQRDSAMYRCASRGTGALTGELFFGEGSRLTVL.

This chain connects TRBV27 to TRBJ1-4, with D perhaps matching TRBD1 (6 bases). This CDR3 is built from 16 residues. Germline CDR1 reads MNHEY; CDR2 reads SMNVEV (reference sequence). Trimming pared 5 bases from V and 8 bases from J, leaving 21 bases between. The CDR3 spells CASSARPGEAWEKLFF. Written as DNA, the CDR3 is TGTGCCAGCAGTGCACGACCAGGGGAAGCTTGGGAAAAACTGTTTTTT.

This rearrangement joins TRBV5-5 to TRBJ2-3; unclear D gene. This CDR3 has 16 residues. CDR1 is SGHKS, CDR2 YYEKEE, per germline (reference sequence). Trimming shortened V by 2 bases and J by 1 base, and 14 bases separated the two germline ends. In DNA, the CDR3 is TGTGCCAGCAGCTTAGTAACCCTTACTGGCACAGATACGCAGTATTTT. Protein sequence: CASSLVTLTGTDTQYF.

With regard to this clone: A read error is likely, as this CDR3 ends without the conserved phenylalanine or tryptophan. The limits of the CDR3 on the DNA are not certain, so only TCRdb's listed CDR3 is given. The chain is built from TRBV11-2 and TRBJ2-7; the table gives TRBD2 as D, unverified against the DNA. The length of the CDR3 is 11 amino acids, counting both ends. Germline CDR1 is SGHAT and CDR2 is FQNNGV. CDR3 sequence reads: CASSSRLAGQI.

This chain links TRBV15 with TRBJ1-5; no definite D call. The germline V and J ends were trimmed by 5 bases and 4 bases, with 9 bases remaining between them. Germline values: CDR1 LNHNV, CDR2 YYDKDF (reference sequence). The CDR3 sequence is 13 residues long. CDR3 loop: CATSGGLNQPQHF. The CDR3 nucleotides are TGTGCCACCAGCGGCGGTTTAAATCAGCCCCAGCATTTT.

A few counts support this clone. This chain joins TRBV4-1 and TRBJ2-7; D is possibly TRBD1 (6 bases). This CDR3 is built from 17 residues. Trimming removed 1 base from V and 2 bases from J, with 18 bases in between. In germline, CDR1 is MGHRA, CDR2 YSYEKL. DNA for the CDR3: TGCGCCAGCAGCCAAGGTTTCGAGGGGGTAGGGACCTACGAGCAGTACTTC. Protein product: CASSQGFEGVGTYEQYF.

This chain links TRBV5-1 with TRBJ2-1; perhaps TRBD2 as D (5 bases). CDR1 and CDR2 from the germline V gene are SGHRS and YFSETQ. V gave up 0 bases and J gave up 4 bases, with 14 bases separating them. This CDR3 comprises 16 residues. The CDR3 DNA reads as TGCGCCAGCAGCTTGGATTTGGGAGACGGTTACAATGAGCAGTTCTTC. Its protein product is CASSLDLGDGYNEQFF.